Each of the 28 T cell receptor beta chains below was sequenced from the same sample in a study of CD8+CD57+ T cells in acquired aplastic anemia. Profiling that covered TCR beta VDJ and CDR3 relied on genomic DNA as its template. TCRdb analysed the reads with MiXCR anew, one entry per CDR3 protein. The table lists 150,000 to 200,000 distinct CDR3 sequences, around 48% of them singletons. Whoever was chosen for sequencing had shown CD8+CD57+ cell expansion by flow cytometry. Sequenced: sorted CD4+, CD8+, or CD8+CD57+ T cells (not recorded which) from PBMCs. These receptor sequences come from a human donor with aplastic anemia.

This clonotype was detected ten times or more. V usage is TRBV5-1 and J usage is TRBJ2-3; TRBD2 aligns across 9 bases. This CDR3 comprises 16 residues. With 0 bases clipped from V and 0 bases from J, the junction kept 2 bases outside the gene matches. Germline CDR1 and CDR2: SGHRS and YFSETQ. CDR3 coding DNA: TGCGCCAGCAGCTTGGCGACTAGCGGTAGCACAGATACGCAGTATTTT. Translation: CASSLATSGSTDTQYF.

This clonotype was picked up many times. The CDR3 region has the DNA TGTGCCATCAGTGCTGGCAGGGTGATTAGCAATCAGCCCCAGCATTTT. Its protein is CAISAGRVISNQPQHF. The rearrangement uses TRBV10-3 and TRBJ1-5; D is possibly TRBD1 (5 bases). The CDR3 sequence is 16 residues long. V was pared by 4 bases and J by 0 bases, with 13 bases between. Germline V CDR1 and CDR2: ENHRY, SYGVKD.

This clonotype was detected many times. The chain has TRBV11-2 and TRBJ2-1; D possibly uses TRBD1 or TRBD2 (6 bases each). Germline CDR1 and CDR2: SGHAT and FQNNGV. This CDR3 comprises 16 residues. The V end lost 5 bases, the J end lost 8 bases, and 22 bases lay between the germline ends. The CDR3 DNA is TGTGCCAGCAGCCGCGCCCTGGGCAGGGGAGGAGATGAGCAGTTCTTC. It specifies CASSRALGRGGDEQFF. The full variable domain, completed using reference TRBV11-2 and TRBJ2-1, is EAGVAQSPRYKIIEKRQSVAFWCNPISGHATLYWYQQILGQGPKLLIQFQNNGVVDDSQLPKDRFSAERLKGVDSTLKIQPAKLEDSAVYLCASSRALGRGGDEQFFGPGTRLTVL.

The chain employs TRBV19 and TRBJ2-7, with a weak D call TRBD2 (5 bases). Between the trimmed V and J ends, which lost 5 bases and 5 bases, there was a span of 13 bases. CDR1 is LNHDA, CDR2 SQIVND, per germline (reference sequence). This CDR3 contains 13 residues. CDR3 DNA: TGTGCCAGTAGTTTAGCAGCGGTAAACGAGCAGTACTTC. The encoded protein is CASSLAAVNEQYF.

In the case of this clonotype: A read error may explain this, as a much larger clone is one base away. This rearrangement joins TRBV12-3 or TRBV12-4 to TRBJ1-2; D may be TRBD1 (6 bases). The CDR3 length is 13 residues. CDR3 nucleotides: TGTGCCAGCAGTCCTAACCTATCACAGGGCTACGCCTTC. It translates to CASSPNLSQGYAF.

The genes are TRBV11-1 and TRBJ2-1; D might be TRBD1 (5 bases). The CDR3 sequence is 13 residues long. Germline-derived CDR1 and CDR2 are SGHAT and FQDESV (reference sequence). The V gene lost 3 bases and the J gene lost 5 bases, with 8 bases spanning the gap. The CDR3 bases are TGTGCCAGCAGCTTTAGGACAAACAATGAGCAGTTCTTC. Its protein product is CASSFRTNNEQFF.

This clonotype was seen at least ten times. V is TRBV2 and J is TRBJ1-5; D uncertain. This CDR3 has 18 amino acids. V gave up 0 bases and J gave up 0 bases, with 15 bases separating them. Germline lookup yields CDR1 SNHLY and CDR2 FYNNEI. CDR3 sequence (DNA): TGTGCCAGCAGTGAAGCGATAGGACCAGGTCATAGCAATCAGCCCCAGCATTTT. Translation gives CASSEAIGPGHSNQPQHF.

The chain carries TRBV20-1 and TRBJ2-5; 7 nucleotides line up with TRBD2. Germline loops: CDR1 DFQATT, CDR2 SNEGSKA (reference sequence). Losses at the gene ends were 6 bases for V and 4 bases for J; bases not matched to a gene: 8. The CDR3 is 13 amino acids. CDR3: CSAGLVAGETQYF. In nucleotides, the CDR3 is TGCAGTGCCGGACTAGTGGCGGGAGAGACCCAGTACTTC.

This clonotype was found many times. This chain links TRBV24-1 with TRBJ2-2, with D perhaps TRBD1 (5 bases). Germline V gives CDR1 KGHDR, CDR2 SFDVKD. Trimming removed 4 bases at V and 1 base at J, with 6 bases between. The CDR3 is made up of 14 amino acids. This CDR3 is CATSDTGNTGELFF. CDR3 DNA: TGTGCCACCAGTGACACAGGGAACACCGGGGAGCTGTTTTTT.

The rearrangement uses TRBV24-1 and TRBJ1-6; 8 bases match TRBD1. V shed 7 bases, J shed 0 bases, and the junction held 4 bases outside the gene matches. Germline assignment: CDR1 KGHDR and CDR2 SFDVKD. This CDR3 contains 16 residues. For the CDR3, the DNA is TGTGCCACCAGGGGGACAGGCCGCTCCTATAATTCACCCCTCCACTTT. Its translation: CATRGTGRSYNSPLHF.

This clonotype was seen many times. One end of the junction is discordant with germline, which a read error may explain. This chain joins TRBV24-1 and TRBJ1-1; D gene unclear. This CDR3 region has 10 residues. Germline CDR1 is KGHDR and CDR2 is SFDVKD. CDR3 sequence reads: CATSVATAGF. The CDR3 DNA reads as TGTGCCACCAGTGTGGCGACCGCCGGCTTT.

This clonotype was detected many times. V is TRBV12-3 or TRBV12-4 and J is TRBJ2-5, with a weak D call TRBD2 (5 bases). The V end lost 2 bases, the J end lost 9 bases, and 10 bases lay between the germline ends. The CDR3 is made up of 12 amino acids. CDR3 nucleotide sequence: TGTGCCAGCAGTTTAAGAGGGAGTGCCCAGTACTTC. It translates to CASSLRGSAQYF.

This clonotype has a count of ten or more. The rearrangement uses TRBV10-2 and TRBJ2-2, with D perhaps matching TRBD2 (6 bases). V lost 2 bases and J 5 bases, leaving 9 bases between the germline ends. The CDR3 extends over 14 amino acids. CDR1 is WSHSY, CDR2 SAAADI, per germline. As DNA, the CDR3 is TGCGCCAGCAGTGAGCGGGAGAGGACCGGGGAGCTGTTTTTT. This gives the protein CASSERERTGELFF.

The V and J genes are TRBV6-1 and TRBJ1-1; D not resolved. V lost 5 bases and J lost 1, with 14 bases in between. The CDR3 consists of 15 residues. CDR1 MNHNS and CDR2 SASEGT come from the germline V gene. DNA of the CDR3: TGTGCCAGCAGTACACTATCTATATCGAACACTGAAGCTTTCTTT. Translating it yields CASSTLSISNTEAFF.

The genes are TRBV24-1 and TRBJ2-3; D may match TRBD1 or TRBD2 (5 bases each). The CDR3 length is 15 residues. CDR1 is KGHDR, CDR2 SFDVKD, per germline. With 3 bases removed from V and 0 bases from J, the gap between germline ends came to 9 bases. CDR3 in amino acids: CATSDARDSTDTQYF. DNA of the CDR3: TGTGCCACCAGTGATGCCCGGGACAGCACAGATACGCAGTATTTT.

This clonotype was observed a handful of times. This sequence joins TRBV19 and TRBJ2-1; D is unresolved. Germline assignment: CDR1 LNHDA and CDR2 SQIVND (reference sequence). This CDR3 comprises 10 residues. Trimming took off 10 bases at V and 9 bases at J, with 10 bases between the two ends. In DNA form, the CDR3 reads TGTGCCACTGGAACGAGTGAGCAGTTCTTC. This gives the protein CATGTSEQFF. The full variable domain, rest sourced from reference TRBV19 and TRBJ2-1, is DGGITQSPKYLFRKEGQNVTLSCEQNLNHDAMYWYRQDPGQGLRLIYYSQIVNDFQKGDIAEGYSVSREKKESFPLTVTSAQKNPTAFYLCATGTSEQFFGPGTRLTVL.

This clonotype was counted only a few times. This may come from a read error, since a much larger clone is one base off. The genes are TRBV5-1 and TRBJ2-7; D might be TRBD2 (5 bases). CDR1 SGHRS and CDR2 YFSETQ come from the germline V gene. The CDR3 is made up of 13 amino acids. CDR3 in amino acids: CASSWEPIYGQYF. The DNA for the CDR3 is TGCGCCAGCAGCTGGGAGCCGATCTACGGGCAGTACTTC.

V usage is TRBV11-1 and J usage is TRBJ1-5; 8 bases are a match to TRBD1. V dropped 5 bases and J dropped 4; count of bases not matched to a gene: 10. The CDR3 is 16 amino acids. Germline-derived CDR1 and CDR2 are SGHAT and FQDESV (reference sequence). CDR3 DNA sequence: TGTGCCAGCAGCCCTGGAGACAGGGGACTTAATCAGCCCCAGCATTTT. This translates into CASSPGDRGLNQPQHF.

CDR3 loop: CASSNAPSYEQYF. CDR3 DNA: TGTGCCAGCAGCAACGCCCCCTCCTACGAGCAGTACTTC. The chain links TRBV7-9 to TRBJ2-7; no firm D call. Germline V lookup: CDR1 SEHNR, CDR2 FQNEAQ (reference sequence). V lost 5 bases to trimming and J lost 0 bases, with 8 bases between them. This CDR3 spans 13 amino acids.

The rearrangement uses TRBV29-1 and TRBJ2-2; D perhaps matches TRBD2 (5 bases). V shed 1 base and J shed 7 bases, with 13 bases lying between them. The CDR3 is 14 residues long. Per germline, CDR1 SQVTM and CDR2 ANQGSEA. The CDR3 region has the DNA TGCAGCGTTGAAGTCCCTAGAGGGATCGGGGAGCTGTTTTTT. It codes for CSVEVPRGIGELFF.

This clonotype has ten or more counts. The rearrangement uses TRBV7-6 and TRBJ2-1; no definite D call. Trimming took 3 bases from V and 5 from J, leaving 14 bases between them. This CDR3 spans 15 amino acids. The germline V gene encodes CDR1 SGHVS and CDR2 FNYEAQ. CDR3 DNA: TGTGCCAGCAGCTTGGTTGCGGAGACGGACAATGAGCAGTTCTTC. This codes for CASSLVAETDNEQFF.

As concerns this clonotype: A read error may account for a junction end that differs from germline. This sequence joins TRBV10-3 and TRBJ2-5; 7 bases are shared with TRBD1. The CDR3 totals 15 residues. The germline V gene encodes CDR1 ENHRY and CDR2 SYGVKD. The DNA for the CDR3 is TGTGCCACCAGTGATCGGGACAGAGGACGAGAGACCCAGTACTTC. Translating it yields CATSDRDRGRETQYF.

This clonotype showed up many times. The CDR3 is CARADRRWNWGSYEQYF. DNA of the CDR3: TGTGCCAGGGCGGACCGCCGTTGGAACTGGGGGTCCTACGAGCAGTACTTC. The V call is TRBV11-1, the J call TRBJ2-7; D assignment may be TRBD1 or TRBD2 (5 bases each). Germline V CDR1 and CDR2: SGHAT, FQDESV (reference sequence). Trimming stripped 9 bases from V and 1 base from J, with 25 bases between. The CDR3 length is 17 residues.

The chain couples TRBV2 to TRBJ1-1; no reliable D call. Germline assignment: CDR1 SNHLY and CDR2 FYNNEI. Trimming removed 0 bases from V and 1 base from J, with 15 bases in between. The CDR3 totals 17 residues. CDR3 DNA: TGTGCCAGCAGTGAAGCCCCCCTAAAGAGCCCGAACACTGAAGCTTTCTTT. This translates into CASSEAPLKSPNTEAFF.

The rearrangement links TRBV10-3 to TRBJ1-2; D uncertain. Trimming took off 0 bases at V and 2 bases at J, with 10 bases between the two ends. Germline CDR1 and CDR2: ENHRY and SYGVKD. The CDR3 covers 15 residues. CDR3 sequence reads: CAISESGRMNYGYTF. The DNA for the CDR3 is TGTGCCATCAGTGAGTCAGGGAGAATGAACTATGGCTACACCTTC.

This clonotype appeared a few times. The chain links TRBV15 to TRBJ1-5, with 7 bases matching TRBD1. The CDR3 has 14 residues. Germline assignment: CDR1 LNHNV and CDR2 YYDKDF (reference sequence). The V segment lost 2 bases and the J segment 6 bases; nucleotides outside the gene matches: 4. The DNA of the CDR3 is TGTGCCACCAGCAGAACAGGGGCGGTTCAGCCCCAGCATTTT. Amino acid sequence: CATSRTGAVQPQHF.

As concerns this clonotype: The final CDR3 position lacks the conserved phenylalanine or tryptophan, pointing to a likely read error. The chain combines TRBV10-2 with TRBJ1-1, with unresolved D. The V and J ends lost 0 bases and 3 bases respectively, with 2 bases between them. The length of the CDR3 is 12 residues. Germline V gene lookup returns CDR1 WSHSY and CDR2 SAAADI. Written as DNA, the CDR3 is TGCGCCAGCAGTGAGTCGTACACTGAAGCTTTCTCT. Translated: CASSESYTEAFS.

The V gene is TRBV10-3, the J gene TRBJ2-3, with 9 bases that match TRBD1. This CDR3 region has 15 residues. Germline CDR1 reads ENHRY; CDR2 reads SYGVKD. With V trimmed by 0 bases and J by 9 bases, 7 bases remained unmatched. Here the CDR3 reads CAISESVSGQGTQYF. CDR3 nucleotides: TGTGCCATCAGTGAGTCGGTTAGCGGACAGGGGACGCAGTATTTT.